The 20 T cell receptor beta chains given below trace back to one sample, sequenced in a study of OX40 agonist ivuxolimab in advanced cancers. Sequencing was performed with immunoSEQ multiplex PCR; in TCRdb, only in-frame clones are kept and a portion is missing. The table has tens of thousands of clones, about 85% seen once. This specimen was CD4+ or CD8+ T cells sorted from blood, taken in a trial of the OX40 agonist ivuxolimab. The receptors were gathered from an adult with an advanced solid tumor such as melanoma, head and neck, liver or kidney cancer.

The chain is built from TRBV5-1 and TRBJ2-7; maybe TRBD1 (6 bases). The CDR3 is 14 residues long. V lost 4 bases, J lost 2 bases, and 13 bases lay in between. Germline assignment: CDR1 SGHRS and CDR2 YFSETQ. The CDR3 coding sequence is TGCGCCAGCAGCACAGACGGACAGACCTACGAGCAGTACTTC. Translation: CASSTDGQTYEQYF. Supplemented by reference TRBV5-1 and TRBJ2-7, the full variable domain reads KAGVTQTPRYLIKTRGQQVTLSCSPISGHRSVSWYQQTPGQGLQFLFEYFSETQRNKGNFPGRFSGRQFSNSRSEMNVSTLELGDSALYLCASSTDGQTYEQYFGPGTRLTVT.

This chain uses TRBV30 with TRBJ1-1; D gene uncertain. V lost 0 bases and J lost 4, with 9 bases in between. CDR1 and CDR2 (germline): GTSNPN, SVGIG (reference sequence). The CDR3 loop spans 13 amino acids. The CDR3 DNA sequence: TGTGCCTGGAGTGTACGGAGGGCCACTGAAGCTTTCTTT. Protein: CAWSVRRATEAFF.

The CDR3 region is CASSQVSLVAGGSYEQYF. As DNA, the CDR3 is TGCGCCAGCAGCCAAGTATCTCTGGTCGCGGGAGGGTCCTACGAGCAGTACTTC. The chain joins TRBV4-1 to TRBJ2-7; TRBD2 matches at 9 bases. The CDR3 is made up of 18 amino acids. J gave up 1 base and V 1 base, and 11 bases lay outside the gene matches. Germline CDR1 reads MGHRA; CDR2 reads YSYEKL.

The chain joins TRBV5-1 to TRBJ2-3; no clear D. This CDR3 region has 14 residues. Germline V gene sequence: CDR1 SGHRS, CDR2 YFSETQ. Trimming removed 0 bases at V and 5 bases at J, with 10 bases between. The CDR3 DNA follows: TGCGCCAGCAGCTTGGGGCACTTCCAAGATACGCAGTATTTT. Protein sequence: CASSLGHFQDTQYF.

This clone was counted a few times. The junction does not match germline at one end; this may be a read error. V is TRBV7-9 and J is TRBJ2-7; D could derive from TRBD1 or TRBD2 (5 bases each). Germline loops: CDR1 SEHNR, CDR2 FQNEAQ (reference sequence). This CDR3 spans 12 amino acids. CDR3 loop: CASSPKGRPGRF. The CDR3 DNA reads TGTGCCAGCAGCCCGAAGGGACGTCCAGGCCGCTTC.

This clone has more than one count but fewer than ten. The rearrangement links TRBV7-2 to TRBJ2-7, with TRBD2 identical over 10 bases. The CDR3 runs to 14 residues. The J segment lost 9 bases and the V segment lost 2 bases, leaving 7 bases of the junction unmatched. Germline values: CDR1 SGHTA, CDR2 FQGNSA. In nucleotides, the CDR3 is TGTGCCAGCAGCTTAAAGCTAGCGGGAGCAGGGCAGTACTTC. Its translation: CASSLKLAGAGQYF.

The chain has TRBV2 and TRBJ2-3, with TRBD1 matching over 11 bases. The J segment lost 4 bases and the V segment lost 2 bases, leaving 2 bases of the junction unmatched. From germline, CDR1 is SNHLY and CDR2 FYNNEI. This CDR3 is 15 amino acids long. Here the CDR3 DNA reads TGTGCCAGCAGTGAAATGGGACAGGGGGCAGATACGCAGTATTTT. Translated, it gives CASSEMGQGADTQYF.

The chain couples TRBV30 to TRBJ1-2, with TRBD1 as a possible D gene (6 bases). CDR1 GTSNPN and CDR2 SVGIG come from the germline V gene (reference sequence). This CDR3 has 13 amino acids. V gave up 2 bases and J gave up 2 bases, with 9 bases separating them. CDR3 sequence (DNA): TGTGCCTGGAGTCTACAGGGCAACTATGGCTACACCTTC. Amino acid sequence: CAWSLQGNYGYTF.

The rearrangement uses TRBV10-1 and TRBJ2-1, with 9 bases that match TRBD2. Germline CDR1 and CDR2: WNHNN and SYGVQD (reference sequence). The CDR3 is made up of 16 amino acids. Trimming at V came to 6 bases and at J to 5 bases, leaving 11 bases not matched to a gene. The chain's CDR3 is CASSAPGTSRNNEQFF. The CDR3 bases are TGCGCCAGCAGCGCCCCCGGGACTAGCCGTAACAATGAGCAGTTCTTC.

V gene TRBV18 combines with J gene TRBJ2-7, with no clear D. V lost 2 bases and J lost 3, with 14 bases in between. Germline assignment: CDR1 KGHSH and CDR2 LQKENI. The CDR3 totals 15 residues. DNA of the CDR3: TGTGCCAGCTCACCAGGTACAGAAAAAAACTACGAGCAGTACTTC. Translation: CASSPGTEKNYEQYF. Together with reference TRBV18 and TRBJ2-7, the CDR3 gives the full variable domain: NAGVMQNPRHLVRRRGQEARLRCSPMKGHSHVYWYRQLPEEGLKFMVYLQKENIIDESGMPKERFSAEFPKEGPSILRIQQVVRGDSAAYFCASSPGTEKNYEQYFGPGTRLTVT.

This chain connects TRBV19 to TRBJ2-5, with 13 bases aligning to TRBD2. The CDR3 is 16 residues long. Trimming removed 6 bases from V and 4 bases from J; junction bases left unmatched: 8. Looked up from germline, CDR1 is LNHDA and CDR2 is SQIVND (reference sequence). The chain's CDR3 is CASRPLRTSGRETQYF. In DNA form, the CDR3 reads TGTGCCAGTAGGCCCCTCCGGACTAGCGGGAGAGAGACCCAGTACTTC.

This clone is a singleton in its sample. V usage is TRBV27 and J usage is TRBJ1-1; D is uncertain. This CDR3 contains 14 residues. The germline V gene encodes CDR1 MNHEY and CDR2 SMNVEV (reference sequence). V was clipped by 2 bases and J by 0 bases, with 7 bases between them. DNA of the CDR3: TGTGCCAGCAGTTTAGGGCGCCTGAACACTGAAGCTTTCTTT. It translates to CASSLGRLNTEAFF.

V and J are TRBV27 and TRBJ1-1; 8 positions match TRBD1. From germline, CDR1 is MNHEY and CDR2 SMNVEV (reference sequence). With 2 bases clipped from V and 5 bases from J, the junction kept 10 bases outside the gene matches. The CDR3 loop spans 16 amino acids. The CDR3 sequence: CASSLRGQQGGTEAFF. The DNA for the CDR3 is TGTGCCAGCAGTTTAAGGGGGCAACAGGGGGGGACTGAAGCTTTCTTT.

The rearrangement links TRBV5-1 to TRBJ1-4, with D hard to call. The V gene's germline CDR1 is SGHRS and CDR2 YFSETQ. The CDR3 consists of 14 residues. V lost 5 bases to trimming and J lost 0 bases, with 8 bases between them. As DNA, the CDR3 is TGCGCCAGCAGAGAGGGTCCAACTAATGAAAAACTGTTTTTT. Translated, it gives CASREGPTNEKLFF.

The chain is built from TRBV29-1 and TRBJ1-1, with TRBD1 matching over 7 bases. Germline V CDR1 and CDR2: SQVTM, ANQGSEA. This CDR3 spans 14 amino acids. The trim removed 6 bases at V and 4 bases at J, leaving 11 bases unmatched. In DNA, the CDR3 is TGCAGCGTGACCCCTACAGGGGTTGGCACTGAAGCTTTCTTT. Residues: CSVTPTGVGTEAFF. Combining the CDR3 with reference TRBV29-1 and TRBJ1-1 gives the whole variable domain SAVISQKPSRDICQRGTSLTIQCQVDSQVTMMFWYRQQPGQSLTLIATANQGSEATYESGFVIDKFPISRPNLTFSTLTVSNMSPEDSSIYLCSVTPTGVGTEAFFGQGTRLTVV.

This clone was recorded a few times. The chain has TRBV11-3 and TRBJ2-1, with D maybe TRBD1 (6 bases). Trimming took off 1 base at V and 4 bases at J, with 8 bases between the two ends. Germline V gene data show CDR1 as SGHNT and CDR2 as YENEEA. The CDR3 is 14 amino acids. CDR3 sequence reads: CASSLGTAYNEQFF. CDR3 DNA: TGTGCCAGCAGCTTAGGGACAGCATACAATGAGCAGTTCTTC.

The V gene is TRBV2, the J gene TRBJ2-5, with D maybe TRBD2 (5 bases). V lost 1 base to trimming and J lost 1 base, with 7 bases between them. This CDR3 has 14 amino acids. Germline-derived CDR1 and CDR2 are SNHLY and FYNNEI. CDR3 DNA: TGTGCCAGCAGTGAAGTAAGCGGCCAAGAGACCCAGTACTTC. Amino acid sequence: CASSEVSGQETQYF.

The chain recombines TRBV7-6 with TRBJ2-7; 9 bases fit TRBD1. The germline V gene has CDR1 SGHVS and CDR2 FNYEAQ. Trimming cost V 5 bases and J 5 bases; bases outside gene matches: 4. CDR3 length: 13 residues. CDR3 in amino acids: CASSPRTGDEQYF. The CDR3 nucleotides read TGTGCCAGCAGCCCTCGGACAGGGGACGAGCAGTACTTC.

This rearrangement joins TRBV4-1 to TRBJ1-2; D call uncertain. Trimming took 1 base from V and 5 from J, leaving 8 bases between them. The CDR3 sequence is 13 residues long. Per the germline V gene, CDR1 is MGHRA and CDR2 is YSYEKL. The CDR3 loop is CASSQGLDYGYTF. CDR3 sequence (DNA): TGCGCCAGCAGCCAAGGACTAGATTATGGCTACACCTTC.

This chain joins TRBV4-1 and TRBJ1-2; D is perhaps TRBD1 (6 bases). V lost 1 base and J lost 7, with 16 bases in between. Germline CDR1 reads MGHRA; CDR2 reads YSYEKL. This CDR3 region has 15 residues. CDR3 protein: CASSQARQGFGGYTF. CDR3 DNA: TGCGCCAGCAGCCAAGCGCGCCAGGGGTTCGGTGGCTACACCTTC.